A selection of T cell receptor beta chains follows, all from one sample in a study of blood T cell repertoires in COVID-19. Libraries were prepared by immunoSEQ multiplex PCR; TCRdb keeps only in-frame clonotypes and omits some of them. This sample has 150,000 to 200,000 clones, with 82% found just once. The sequencing sample was made of peripheral blood. The receptor set was obtained from a woman aged 65 to 85 with acute or convalescent COVID-19. CDR3s leave out the opening cysteine and the closing phenylalanine or tryptophan. Fields, in order: V gene, J gene, CDR3 length, CDR3 protein.

v_gene: TRBV6-5; j_gene: TRBJ1-2; len: 12; CDR3aa: ASSHQGGRYGYT
v_gene: TRBV27; j_gene: TRBJ1-1; len: 13; CDR3aa: ASSVLEGVGTEAF
v_gene: TRBV5-1; j_gene: TRBJ1-2; len: 12; CDR3aa: ASSVPGQGSGYT
v_gene: TRBV7-8; j_gene: TRBJ2-5; len: 11; CDR3aa: ASTGPGGETQY
v_gene: TRBV10-3; j_gene: TRBJ1-6; len: 11; CDR3aa: AISGDPSSPLH
v_gene: TRBV19; j_gene: TRBJ1-3; len: 16; CDR3aa: ASSITPWSGGTGNTIY
v_gene: TRBV7-6; j_gene: TRBJ2-7; len: 10; CDR3aa: ASSLDDRGLY
v_gene: TRBV28; j_gene: TRBJ1-5; len: 14; CDR3aa: ASSSGGRDSNQPQH
v_gene: TRBV19; j_gene: TRBJ1-2; len: 14; CDR3aa: ASSIGLQDPDYGYT
v_gene: TRBV30; j_gene: TRBJ2-7; len: 11; CDR3aa: AWSWAVNYEQY
v_gene: TRBV9; j_gene: TRBJ2-2; len: 14; CDR3aa: ASSVAGGASHGELF
v_gene: TRBV4-3; j_gene: TRBJ1-2; len: 12; CDR3aa: ASSPETGKYGYT
v_gene: TRBV5-4; j_gene: TRBJ1-6; len: 11; CDR3aa: ASSMGTDSPLH
v_gene: TRBV28; j_gene: TRBJ1-5; len: 12; CDR3aa: ASSLQGPGQPQH
v_gene: TRBV5-1; j_gene: TRBJ2-7; len: 12; CDR3aa: ASSLVPGTYEQY